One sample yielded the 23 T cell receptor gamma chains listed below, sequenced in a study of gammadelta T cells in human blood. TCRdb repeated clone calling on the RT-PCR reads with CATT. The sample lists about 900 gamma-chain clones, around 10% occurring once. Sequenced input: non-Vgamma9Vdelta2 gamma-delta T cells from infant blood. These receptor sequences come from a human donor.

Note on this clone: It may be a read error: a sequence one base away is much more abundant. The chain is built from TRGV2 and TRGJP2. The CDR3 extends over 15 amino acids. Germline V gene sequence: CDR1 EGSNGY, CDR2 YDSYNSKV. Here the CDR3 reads CANWDGPSSDWIKTF. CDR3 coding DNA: TGTGCCAACTGGGACGGGCCAAGTAGTGATTGGATCAAGACGTTT.

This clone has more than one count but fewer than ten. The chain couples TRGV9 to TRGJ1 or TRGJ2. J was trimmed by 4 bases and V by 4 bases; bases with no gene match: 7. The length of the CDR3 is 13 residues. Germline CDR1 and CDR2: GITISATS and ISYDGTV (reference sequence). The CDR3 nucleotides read TGTGCCTTGTGGGATAGAGAATATTATAAGAAACTCTTT. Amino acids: CALWDREYYKKLF.

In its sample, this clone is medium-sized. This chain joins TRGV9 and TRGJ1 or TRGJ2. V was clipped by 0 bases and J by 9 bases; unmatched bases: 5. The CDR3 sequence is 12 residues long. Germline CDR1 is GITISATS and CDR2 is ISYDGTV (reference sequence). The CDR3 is CALWEVLSKKLF. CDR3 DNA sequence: TGTGCCTTGTGGGAGGTGCTAAGTAAGAAACTCTTT.

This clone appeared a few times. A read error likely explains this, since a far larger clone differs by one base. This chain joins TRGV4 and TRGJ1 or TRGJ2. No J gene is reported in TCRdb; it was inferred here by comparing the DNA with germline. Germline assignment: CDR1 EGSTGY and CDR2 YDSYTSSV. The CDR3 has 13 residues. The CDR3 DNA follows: TGCGCCACCTGGGATGGGAATTATTATAAGAAACTCTTT. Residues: CATWDGNYYKKLF.

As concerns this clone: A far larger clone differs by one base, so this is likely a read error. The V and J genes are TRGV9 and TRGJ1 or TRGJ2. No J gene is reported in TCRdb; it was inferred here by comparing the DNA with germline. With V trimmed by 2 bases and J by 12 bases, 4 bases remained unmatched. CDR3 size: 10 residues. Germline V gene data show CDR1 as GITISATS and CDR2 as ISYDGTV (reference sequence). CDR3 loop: CALWEEMKLF. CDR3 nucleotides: TGTGCCTTGTGGGAGGAAATGAAACTCTTT.

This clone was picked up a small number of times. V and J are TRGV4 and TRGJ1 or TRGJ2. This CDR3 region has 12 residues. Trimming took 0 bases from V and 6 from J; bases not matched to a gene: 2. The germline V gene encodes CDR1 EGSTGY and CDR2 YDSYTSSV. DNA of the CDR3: TGTGCCACCTGGGATGGGGCTTATAAGAAACTCTTT. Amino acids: CATWDGAYKKLF.

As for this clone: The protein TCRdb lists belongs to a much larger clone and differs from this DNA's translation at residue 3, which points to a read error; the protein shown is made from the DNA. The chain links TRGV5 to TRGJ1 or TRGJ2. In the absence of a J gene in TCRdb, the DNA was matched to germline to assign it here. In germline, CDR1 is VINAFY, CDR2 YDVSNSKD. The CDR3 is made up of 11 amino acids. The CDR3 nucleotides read TGTGCCCCCTGGGACAGGCTGGCGAAACTCTTT. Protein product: CAPWDRLAKLF.

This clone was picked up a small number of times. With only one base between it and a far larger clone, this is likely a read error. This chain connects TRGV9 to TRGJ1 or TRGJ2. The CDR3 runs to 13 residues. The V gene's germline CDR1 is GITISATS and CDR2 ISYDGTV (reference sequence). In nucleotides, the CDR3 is TGTGCCTTGTGGGAGGTGCTTGGGTATAAGAATCTCTTT. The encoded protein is CALWEVLGYKNLF.

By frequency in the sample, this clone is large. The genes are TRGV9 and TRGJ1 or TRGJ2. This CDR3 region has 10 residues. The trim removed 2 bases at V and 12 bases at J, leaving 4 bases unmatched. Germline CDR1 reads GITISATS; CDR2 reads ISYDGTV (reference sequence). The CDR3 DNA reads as TGTGCCTTGTGGGAGGCAATGAAACTCTTT. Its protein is CALWEAMKLF.

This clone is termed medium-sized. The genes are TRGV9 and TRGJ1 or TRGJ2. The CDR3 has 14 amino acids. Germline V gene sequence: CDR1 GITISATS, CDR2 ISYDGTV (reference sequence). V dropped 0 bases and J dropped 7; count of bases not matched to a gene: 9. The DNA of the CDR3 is TGTGCCTTGTGGGAGGTGCTTTTAGGGTATAAGAAACTCTTT. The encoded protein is CALWEVLLGYKKLF.

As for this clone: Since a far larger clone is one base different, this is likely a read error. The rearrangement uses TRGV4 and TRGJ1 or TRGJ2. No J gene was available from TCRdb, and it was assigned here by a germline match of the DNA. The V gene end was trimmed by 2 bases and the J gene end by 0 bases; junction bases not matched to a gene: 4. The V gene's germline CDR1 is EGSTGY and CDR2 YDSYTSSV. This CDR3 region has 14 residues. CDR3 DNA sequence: TGTGCCACCTGGGATGTGCCGAATTATTATAAGAAACTCTTT. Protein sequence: CATWDVPNYYKKLF.

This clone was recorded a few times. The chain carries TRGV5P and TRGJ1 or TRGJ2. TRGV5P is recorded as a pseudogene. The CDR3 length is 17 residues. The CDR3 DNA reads TGTGCCACAACCCGTCTATCTGGTTCCCCGAATTATTATAAGAAACTCTTT. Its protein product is CATTRLSGSPNYYKKLF.

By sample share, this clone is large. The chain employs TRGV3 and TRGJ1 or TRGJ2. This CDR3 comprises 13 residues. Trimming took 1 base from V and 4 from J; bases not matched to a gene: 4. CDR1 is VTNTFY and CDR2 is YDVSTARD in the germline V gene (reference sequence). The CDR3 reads CATWDSRYYKKLF. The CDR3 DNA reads TGTGCCACCTGGGACAGCCGATATTATAAGAAACTCTTT.

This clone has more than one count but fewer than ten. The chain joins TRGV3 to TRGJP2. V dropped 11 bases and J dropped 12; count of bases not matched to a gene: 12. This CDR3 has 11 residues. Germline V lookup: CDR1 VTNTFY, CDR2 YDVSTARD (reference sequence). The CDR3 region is CAIQKWRIKTF. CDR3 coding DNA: TGTGCCATCCAAAAATGGAGGATCAAGACGTTT.

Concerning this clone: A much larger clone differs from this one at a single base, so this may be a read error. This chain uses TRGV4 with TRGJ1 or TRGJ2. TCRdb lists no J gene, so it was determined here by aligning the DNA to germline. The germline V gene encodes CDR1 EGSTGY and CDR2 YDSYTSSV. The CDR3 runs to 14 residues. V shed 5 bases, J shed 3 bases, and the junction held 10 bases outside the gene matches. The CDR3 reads CATWGGPSYYKKLF. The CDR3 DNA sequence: TGTGCCACCTGGGGTGGACCCTCTTATTATAAGAAACTCTTT.

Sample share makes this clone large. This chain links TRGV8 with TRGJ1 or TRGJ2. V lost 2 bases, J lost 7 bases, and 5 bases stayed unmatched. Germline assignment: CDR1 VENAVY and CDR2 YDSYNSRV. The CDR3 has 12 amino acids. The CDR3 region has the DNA TGTGCCACCTGGGATAAGGAATATAAGAAACTCTTT. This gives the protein CATWDKEYKKLF.

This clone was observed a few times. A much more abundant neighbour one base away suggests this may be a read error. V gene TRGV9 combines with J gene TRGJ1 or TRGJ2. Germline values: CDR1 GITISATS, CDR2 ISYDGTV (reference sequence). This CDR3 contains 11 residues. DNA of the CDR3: TGTGCCTTTTGGGAGAATTATAAGAAACTCTTT. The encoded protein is CAFWENYKKLF.

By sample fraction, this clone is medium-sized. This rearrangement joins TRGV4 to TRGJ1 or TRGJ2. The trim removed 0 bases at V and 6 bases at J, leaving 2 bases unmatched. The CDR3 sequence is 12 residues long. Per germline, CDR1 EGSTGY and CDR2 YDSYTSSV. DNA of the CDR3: TGTGCCACCTGGGATGGGCCTTATAAGAAACTCTTT. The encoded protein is CATWDGPYKKLF.

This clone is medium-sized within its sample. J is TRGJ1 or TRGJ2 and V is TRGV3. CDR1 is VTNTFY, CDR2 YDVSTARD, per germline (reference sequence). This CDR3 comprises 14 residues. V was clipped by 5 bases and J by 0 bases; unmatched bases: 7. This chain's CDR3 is CATWAIMNYYKKLF. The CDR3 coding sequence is TGTGCCACCTGGGCCATTATGAATTATTATAAGAAACTCTTT.

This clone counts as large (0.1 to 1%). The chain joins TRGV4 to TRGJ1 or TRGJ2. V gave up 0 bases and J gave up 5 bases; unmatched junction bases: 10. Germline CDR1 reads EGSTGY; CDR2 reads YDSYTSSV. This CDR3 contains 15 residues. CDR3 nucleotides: TGTGCCACCTGGGATGGGCCCCTTTGTGATTATAAGAAACTCTTT. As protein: CATWDGPLCDYKKLF.

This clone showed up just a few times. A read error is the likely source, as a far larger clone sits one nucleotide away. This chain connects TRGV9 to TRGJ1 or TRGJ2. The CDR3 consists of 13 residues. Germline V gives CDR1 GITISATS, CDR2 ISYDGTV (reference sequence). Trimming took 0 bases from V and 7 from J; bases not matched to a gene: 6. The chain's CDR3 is CALWEVRQYKKLF. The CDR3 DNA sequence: TGTGCCTTGTGGGAGGTGCGACAATATAAGAAACTCTTT.

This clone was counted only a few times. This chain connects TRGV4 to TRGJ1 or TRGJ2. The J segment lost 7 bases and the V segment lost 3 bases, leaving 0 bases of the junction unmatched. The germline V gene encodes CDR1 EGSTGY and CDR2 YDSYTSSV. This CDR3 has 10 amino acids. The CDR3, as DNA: TGTGCCACCTGGGATTATAAGAAACTCTTT. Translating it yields CATWDYKKLF.

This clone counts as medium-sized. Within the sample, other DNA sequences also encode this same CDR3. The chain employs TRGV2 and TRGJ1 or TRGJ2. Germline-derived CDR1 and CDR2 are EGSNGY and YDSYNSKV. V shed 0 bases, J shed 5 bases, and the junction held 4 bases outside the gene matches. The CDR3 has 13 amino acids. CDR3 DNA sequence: TGTGCCACCTGGGACGGGCCAGATTATAAGAAACTCTTT. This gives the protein CATWDGPDYKKLF.